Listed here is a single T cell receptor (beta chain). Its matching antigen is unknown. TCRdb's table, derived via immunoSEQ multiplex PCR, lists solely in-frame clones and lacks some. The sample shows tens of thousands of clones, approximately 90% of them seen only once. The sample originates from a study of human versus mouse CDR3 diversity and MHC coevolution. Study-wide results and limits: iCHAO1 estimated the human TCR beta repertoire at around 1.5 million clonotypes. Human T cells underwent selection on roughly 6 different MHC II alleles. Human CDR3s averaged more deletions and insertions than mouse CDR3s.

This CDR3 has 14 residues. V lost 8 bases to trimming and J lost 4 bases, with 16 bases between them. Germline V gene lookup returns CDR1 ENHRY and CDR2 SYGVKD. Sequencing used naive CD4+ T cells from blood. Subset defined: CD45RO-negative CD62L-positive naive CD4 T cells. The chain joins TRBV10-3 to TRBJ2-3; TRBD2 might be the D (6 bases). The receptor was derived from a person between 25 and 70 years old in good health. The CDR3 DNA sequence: TGTGCCATCTCTAGCGACCTAGGTGCAGATACGCAGTATTTT. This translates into CAISSDLGADTQYF.